One T cell receptor (beta chain) is described in this entry. The target antigen is unknown. The data are from a study of shared clonotypes between healthy human individuals. Study results and caveats: Rarefaction revealed incomplete sorted-subset sequencing despite large depth.

This table comes from immunoSEQ multiplex PCR, and its TCRdb copy is limited to in-frame clones, with some not included. The repertoire has around 2.5 million clones, 93% of them found once; the top ten carry around 0.37%. This CDR3 spans 11 amino acids. The V gene's germline CDR1 is ENHRY and CDR2 SYGVKD. V lost 11 bases and J 2 bases, leaving 7 bases between the germline ends. Material for sequencing was naive CD4+ T cells from PBMCs. Subset reported: CD45RA+ positively selected. The receptor comes from a young man in good health. Some clones in this sample may be carry-over from other donors' samples. The chain couples TRBV10-3 to TRBJ1-5; D remains unclear. CDR3 DNA sequence: TGTGCCGTGGGCGGCAATCAGCCCCAGCATTTT. It encodes CAVGGNQPQHF.